These T cell receptor beta chains were read from a single sample in a study of vaccination and CD4 T cells after COVID-19. Their specific antigens are unknown. TCRdb redid the calling of the PCR reads with MiXCR, one entry per CDR3 protein. The table includes approximately 11,000 distinct CDR3 sequences, about three quarters detected once. Sequencing input: CD4+ T cells from blood, cultured in vitro. These receptors were obtained from a human donor who had recovered from COVID-19. CDR3s include the opening cysteine and the closing phenylalanine or tryptophan. The D gene is left open where the match is weak. A clone size is listed for some rows: how often the clone was seen (once, few, many), or a class if it is expanded.

D: -; size: medium-sized; V: TRBV6-2/TRBV6-3; length: 15; J: TRBJ1-5; DNA: TGTGCCAGCAGGAGGGACAACTATAGCAATCAGCCCCAGCATTTT; CDR3: CASRRDNYSNQPQHF
D: -; size: -; V: TRBV4-3; length: 13; J: TRBJ2-1; DNA: TGCGCCAGCAGCCAAGATGTAAGGAATGAGCAGTTCTTC; CDR3: CASSQDVRNEQFF
D: -; size: -; V: TRBV6-5; length: 14; J: TRBJ2-7; DNA: TGTGCCAGCAGTTCTGGAAGGTCGACCTACGAGCAGTACTTC; CDR3: CASSSGRSTYEQYF
D: -; size: few; V: TRBV20-1; length: 11; J: TRBJ1-5; DNA: TGCAGTGCTTCGGGACCGCAGCCCCAGCATTTT; CDR3: CSASGPQPQHF
D: TRBD1; size: -; V: TRBV7-6; length: 17; J: TRBJ1-6; DNA: TGTGCCAGCAGCTTAGCTTCAGTAGGGACAGAGGGGTCACCCCTCCACTTT; CDR3: CASSLASVGTEGSPLHF
D: -; size: once; V: TRBV6-2/TRBV6-3; length: 13; J: TRBJ2-3; DNA: TGTGCCAGCAGTTACCTGGGGGCAAATACGCAGTATTTT; CDR3: CASSYLGANTQYF
D: -; size: -; V: TRBV15; length: 14; J: TRBJ2-3; DNA: TGTGCCACCAGCAGAGATCTCAGCACAGATACGCAGTATTTT; CDR3: CATSRDLSTDTQYF
D: -; size: -; V: TRBV24-1; length: 13; J: TRBJ1-2; DNA: TGTGCCACCAGTGATTGGAGGTCCGGTGGCTACACCTTC; CDR3: CATSDWRSGGYTF
D: TRBD2; size: -; V: TRBV20-1; length: 15; J: TRBJ2-5; DNA: TGCAGTGCCGACGGGACTAGCGGGAAGGGGGAGACCCAGTACTTC; CDR3: CSADGTSGKGETQYF
D: -; size: -; V: TRBV15; length: 15; J: TRBJ1-5; DNA: TGTGCCACCCACCCAGGACCGCCCCTCAATCAGCCCCAGCATTTT; CDR3: CATHPGPPLNQPQHF
D: -; size: few; V: TRBV6-1; length: 13; J: TRBJ1-5; DNA: TGTGCCAGCAGACAACATAGCAATCAGCCCCAGCATTTT; CDR3: CASRQHSNQPQHF
D: -; size: -; V: TRBV28; length: 17; J: TRBJ1-5; DNA: TGTGCCAGCAGTTTGGTAGGGACCCTGGATAGCAATCAGCCCCAGCATTTT; CDR3: CASSLVGTLDSNQPQHF
D: -; size: -; V: TRBV28; length: 12; J: TRBJ1-6; DNA: TGTGCCAGCAGTACGCCTCCCTCACCCCTCCACTTT; CDR3: CASSTPPSPLHF
D: -; size: -; V: TRBV20-1; length: 14; J: TRBJ1-1; DNA: TGCAGTGCTAGAGCCCAGCCCGGGGGCACTGAAGCTTTCTTT; CDR3: CSARAQPGGTEAFF
D: -; size: -; V: TRBV10-3; length: 13; J: TRBJ1-1; DNA: TGTGCCACGTCACGCCAGGATAACACTGAAGCTTTCTTT; CDR3: CATSRQDNTEAFF
D: -; size: few; V: TRBV7-6; length: 15; J: TRBJ1-6; DNA: TGTGCCAGCAGCTTGGCGCGCTCCTATAATTCACCCCTCCACTTT; CDR3: CASSLARSYNSPLHF
D: TRBD1; size: -; V: TRBV7-8; length: 17; J: TRBJ2-3; DNA: TGTGCCAGCAGCTCGACAGGGGGCTCGGGAGTAATGGATACGCAGTATTTT; CDR3: CASSSTGGSGVMDTQYF